Presented here are 29 T cell receptor beta chains from one specimen sequenced in a study of vaccination and CD4 T cells after COVID-19. Antigens for these TCRs are unknown. Cultured CD4+ T cell DNA was sequenced using the Oncomine TCR Beta short-read assay. TCRdb re-called the PCR reads with MiXCR, one entry per CDR3 protein. The repertoire holds a few thousand distinct CDR3 sequences, approximately 35% seen once, with more than 30% in the top ten. The treatment is: approximately 11-day PBMC culture with coronavirus spike peptide pools or control peptides (ViraFEST assay). The sample in question was CD4+ T cells from blood, cultured in vitro, obtained after SARS-CoV-2 vaccination. These receptors were collected from a human donor who had recovered from COVID-19.

The J gene is TRBJ1-2, the V gene TRBV30; possible D gene TRBD1, 5 bases. Deletions cut 2 bases from V and 3 bases from J, with 13 bases between. The CDR3 is 14 residues long. The germline CDR1 and CDR2 sequences are GTSNPN and SVGIG (reference sequence). DNA of the CDR3: TGTGCCTGGAGTCGAACCGGGGCCTACTATGGCTACACCTTC. Translated: CAWSRTGAYYGYTF.

This clonotype was counted a few times. As DNA, the CDR3 is TGTGCCAGCAGCCGAGGACAGGGCGAGACCCAGTACTTC. This codes for CASSRGQGETQYF. The chain uses TRBV6-2 or TRBV6-3 and TRBJ2-5; 8 nucleotides align to TRBD1. CDR1 and CDR2 (germline): MNHEY, SVGEGT. CDR3 size: 13 residues. Losses at the gene ends were 6 bases for V and 5 bases for J; bases not matched to a gene: 5.

This chain connects TRBV12-3 or TRBV12-4 to TRBJ1-1, with TRBD1 matching 9 bases. Losses at the gene ends were 5 bases for V and 6 bases for J; bases not matched to a gene: 4. The CDR3 has 13 residues. The CDR3: CASSPDRGAEAFF. Here the CDR3 DNA reads TGTGCCAGCAGTCCTGACAGGGGGGCTGAAGCTTTCTTT.

The chain uses TRBV27 and TRBJ1-2; a weak D match, TRBD1 (6 bases). The V gene's germline CDR1 is MNHEY and CDR2 SMNVEV (reference sequence). V lost 10 bases and J 5 bases, leaving 14 bases between the germline ends. This CDR3 is built from 12 residues. Here the CDR3 DNA reads TGTGCCACTGCGGACAGCTCGTATGGCTACACCTTC. Amino acid sequence: CATADSSYGYTF.

CDR3 sequence (DNA): TGCGCCAGCAGCCATTGGCCCGGGACACCTACCTACGAGCAGTACTTC. It specifies CASSHWPGTPTYEQYF. The chain has TRBV4-1 and TRBJ2-7, with a possible D match to TRBD1 (6 bases). Germline V lookup: CDR1 MGHRA, CDR2 YSYEKL. The CDR3 length is 16 residues. Deletions cut 3 bases from V and 2 bases from J, with 17 bases between.

V gene TRBV29-1 combines with J gene TRBJ2-5; the match to TRBD1 covers 9 bases. Germline V lookup: CDR1 SQVTM, CDR2 ANQGSEA. Losses at the gene ends were 6 bases for V and 5 bases for J; bases not matched to a gene: 7. CDR3 size: 13 residues. The CDR3 is CSVSTGGQETQYF. CDR3 nucleotides: TGCAGCGTCAGCACAGGGGGCCAGGAGACCCAGTACTTC.

This clonotype has more than one count but fewer than ten. The rearrangement joins TRBV7-8 to TRBJ2-3; no reliable D call. Germline values: CDR1 SGHVS, CDR2 FQNEAQ. Trimming shortened V by 5 bases and J by 0 bases, and 9 bases separated the two germline ends. The CDR3 has 14 amino acids. CDR3 DNA: TGTGCCAGCAGCCCTACCGCCAGCACAGATACGCAGTATTTT. It encodes CASSPTASTDTQYF.

The chain recombines TRBV7-9 with TRBJ1-2, with 7 bases matching TRBD1. CDR3 length: 14 amino acids. V shed 5 bases, J shed 4 bases, and the junction held 7 bases outside the gene matches. Germline CDR1 SEHNR, CDR2 FQNEAQ (reference sequence). As DNA, the CDR3 is TGTGCCAGCAGCACCGGACAGGACCCCTATGGCTACACCTTC. This codes for CASSTGQDPYGYTF.

There are a few counts of this clonotype. The chain is built from TRBV30 and TRBJ1-2; TRBD1 matches 7 bases. With 0 bases clipped from V and 2 bases from J, the junction kept 6 bases outside the gene matches. Germline V gives CDR1 GTSNPN, CDR2 SVGIG (reference sequence). CDR3 length: 15 amino acids. In DNA, the CDR3 is TGTGCCTGGAGTGTACGCAGGGGGTTAAACTATGGCTACACCTTC. This codes for CAWSVRRGLNYGYTF.

V and J are TRBV6-1 and TRBJ2-4, with D maybe TRBD1 (7 bases). The germline V and J ends were trimmed by 8 bases and 0 bases, with 17 bases remaining between them. Per germline, CDR1 MNHNS and CDR2 SASEGT. This CDR3 has 16 residues. CDR3 residues: CASLQGGNLAKNIQYF. The DNA for the CDR3 is TGTGCCAGCCTGCAGGGGGGTAATTTAGCCAAAAACATTCAGTACTTC.

The chain employs TRBV19 and TRBJ1-5, with 7 bases identical to TRBD1. Germline assignment: CDR1 LNHDA and CDR2 SQIVND (reference sequence). This CDR3 contains 14 residues. The trim removed 1 base at V and 7 bases at J, leaving 4 bases unmatched. In DNA form, the CDR3 reads TGTGCCAGTAGTATAGGAGCAGGGGGGCAGCCCCAGCATTTT. This sequence encodes CASSIGAGGQPQHF. Full variable domain (outside the CDR3, taken from reference TRBV19 and TRBJ1-5): DGGITQSPKYLFRKEGQNVTLSCEQNLNHDAMYWYRQDPGQGLRLIYYSQIVNDFQKGDIAEGYSVSREKKESFPLTVTSAQKNPTAFYLCASSIGAGGQPQHFGDGTRLSIL.

This clonotype was detected once. J is TRBJ1-1 and V is TRBV4-1; a weak D match, TRBD1 (6 bases). V dropped 0 bases and J dropped 3 bases, with 11 bases sitting between them. Germline V gives CDR1 MGHRA, CDR2 YSYEKL. CDR3 length: 15 amino acids. The CDR3 DNA follows: TGCGCCAGCAGCCAAGATAGGGGGACGGACACTGAAGCTTTCTTT. Its translation is CASSQDRGTDTEAFF.

The V gene is TRBV30, the J gene TRBJ1-1; 7 positions match TRBD1. This CDR3 region has 12 residues. V was pared by 2 bases and J by 4 bases, with 1 base of the junction left unmatched. CDR1 GTSNPN and CDR2 SVGIG come from the germline V gene (reference sequence). Written as DNA, the CDR3 is TGTGCCTGGAGTCCAGGGGGCACTGAAGCTTTCTTT. Protein product: CAWSPGGTEAFF.

This clonotype was seen a handful of times. V gene TRBV6-4 combines with J gene TRBJ2-3; 14 bases fit TRBD2. There are 15 residues in the CDR3. Trimming took 2 bases from V and 8 from J; bases not matched to a gene: 3. Germline V lookup: CDR1 MRHNA, CDR2 SNTAGT. The CDR3 DNA reads TGTGCCAGCAGTGACGTGGGACTAGCGGGAGTTACGCAGTATTTT. Amino acid sequence: CASSDVGLAGVTQYF.

This clonotype has just a few counts. The CDR3 nucleotides are TGCAGTGCTAGATCTGGACAGGGTATTGGGCCCCAGCATTTT. This gives the protein CSARSGQGIGPQHF. The rearrangement uses TRBV20-1 and TRBJ1-5; 8 bases map to TRBD1. The CDR3 runs 14 residues. V trimming: 2 bases; J trimming: 9 bases; junction bases outside the gene matches: 9. Germline CDR1 DFQATT, CDR2 SNEGSKA (reference sequence).

V usage is TRBV6-1 and J usage is TRBJ1-1; D remains ambiguous. CDR1 is MNHNS and CDR2 is SASEGT in the germline V gene. The CDR3 runs to 13 residues. V was cut by 5 bases and J by 4 bases, with 11 bases left in between. Here the CDR3 DNA reads TGTGCCAGCAGTATAGGGCCGGGCACTGAAGCTTTCTTT. Its translation is CASSIGPGTEAFF.

This chain uses TRBV7-2 with TRBJ2-3; D is possibly TRBD1 (5 bases). The CDR3 is 15 amino acids. Germline V CDR1 and CDR2: SGHTA, FQGNSA. Trimming took 1 base from V and 1 from J, leaving 9 bases between them. CDR3 nucleotide sequence: TGTGCCAGCAGCTTAGTTACAGGAGGCACAGATACGCAGTATTTT. The encoded protein is CASSLVTGGTDTQYF.

This clonotype was observed a few times. The chain has TRBV12-3 or TRBV12-4 and TRBJ2-6; D ambiguous. V gave up 3 bases and J gave up 10 bases, with 4 bases separating them. The CDR3 runs to 11 residues. This chain's CDR3 is CASSFYNVLTF. DNA of the CDR3: TGTGCCAGCAGTTTTTATAACGTCCTGACTTTC.

V usage is TRBV4-1 and J usage is TRBJ1-1; D might be TRBD1 (5 bases). Germline CDR1 reads MGHRA; CDR2 reads YSYEKL. The CDR3 consists of 19 residues. V lost 0 bases and J lost 1, with 21 bases in between. CDR3 coding DNA: TGCGCCAGCAGCCAAGAGATGGCGCAGGGACGACTCTCGAACACTGAAGCTTTCTTT. Protein sequence: CASSQEMAQGRLSNTEAFF.

This clonotype was seen a few times. The chain couples TRBV25-1 to TRBJ1-1, with D possibly matching TRBD1 (5 bases). This CDR3 region has 13 residues. The germline V gene encodes CDR1 MGHDK and CDR2 SYGVNS. V gave up 3 bases and J gave up 6 bases, with 11 bases separating them. CDR3 nucleotide sequence: TGTGCCAGCAGTGATCCGGGACGGCCTGAAGCTTTCTTT. Its translation: CASSDPGRPEAFF.

In its sample, this clonotype was seen a few times. The chain couples TRBV7-2 to TRBJ1-1, with unresolved D. With 1 base removed from V and 1 base from J, the gap between germline ends came to 10 bases. CDR1 is SGHTA, CDR2 FQGNSA, per germline. This CDR3 contains 15 residues. This CDR3 reads CASSLVRGANTEAFF. Here the CDR3 DNA reads TGTGCCAGCAGCTTAGTTCGGGGAGCGAACACTGAAGCTTTCTTT.

This rearrangement joins TRBV10-1 to TRBJ1-5; D unresolved. The CDR3 spans 12 residues. From germline, CDR1 is WNHNN and CDR2 SYGVQD (reference sequence). V lost 0 bases to trimming and J lost 6 bases, with 3 bases between them. CDR3 region: CASSESTQPQHF. The CDR3 DNA sequence: TGCGCCAGCAGTGAGTCGACTCAGCCCCAGCATTTT.

The chain employs TRBV12-5 and TRBJ1-5; tentative D call: TRBD1 (5 bases). This CDR3 contains 18 residues. V lost 0 bases to trimming and J lost 3 bases, with 18 bases between them. Germline assignment: CDR1 LGHNT and CDR2 FRNRAP. The DNA of the CDR3 is TGTGCTAGTGGTTTGGTACGGTCGGGGGTTGGGACCAATCAGCCCCAGCATTTT. The encoded protein is CASGLVRSGVGTNQPQHF.

This clonotype was observed a few times. The chain carries TRBV6-2 or TRBV6-3 and TRBJ2-7, with 10 nucleotides matching TRBD1. The V gene end was trimmed by 6 bases and the J gene end by 9 bases; junction bases not matched to a gene: 11. CDR1 MNHEY and CDR2 SVGEGT come from the germline V gene. The CDR3 has 14 amino acids. CDR3 protein: CASRTPGQGQRQYF. CDR3 in DNA: TGTGCCAGCAGGACCCCGGGACAGGGGCAAAGGCAGTACTTC.

DNA for the CDR3: TGTGCCAGCAGTGAGAGTAGGACAGCATACGAGCAGTACTTC. Protein sequence: CASSESRTAYEQYF. This chain links TRBV2 with TRBJ2-7; tentative D call: TRBD1 (6 bases). Germline V lookup: CDR1 SNHLY, CDR2 FYNNEI. V lost 3 bases to trimming and J lost 4 bases, with 13 bases between them. The CDR3 has 14 amino acids.

This clonotype was counted between two and nine times. The V and J genes are TRBV11-3 and TRBJ2-7; no reliable D call. Per germline, CDR1 SGHNT and CDR2 YENEEA. V lost 2 bases and J 3 bases, leaving 5 bases between the germline ends. The CDR3 spans 12 residues. For the CDR3, the DNA is TGTGCCAGCAGCTTAAAGGGCTACGAGCAGTACTTC. It codes for CASSLKGYEQYF.

This clonotype has only a few counts. The chain combines TRBV7-8 with TRBJ2-3; 7 bases fit TRBD2. V gave up 1 base and J gave up 3 bases; unmatched junction bases: 16. This CDR3 spans 19 amino acids. Germline CDR1 is SGHVS and CDR2 is FQNEAQ. In nucleotides, the CDR3 is TGTGCCAGCAGCTTAGGACTCCCCCCTCCGTGGGGGGGAACAGATACGCAGTATTTT. It is translated as CASSLGLPPPWGGTDTQYF.

This clonotype has a single count. The rearrangement links TRBV2 to TRBJ1-3; TRBD1 matches at 9 bases. The CDR3 runs 14 residues. Germline CDR1 is SNHLY and CDR2 is FYNNEI. V lost 6 bases to trimming and J lost 3 bases; unmatched junction nucleotides: 3. The CDR3 DNA is TGTGCCAGCAGGGGGACAGGGAGTGGAAACACCATATATTTT. This gives the protein CASRGTGSGNTIYF.

Only a few counts were recorded for this clonotype. The chain is built from TRBV2 and TRBJ1-5; 7 bases are a match to TRBD1. V shed 6 bases and J 7 bases; nucleotides not matched to a gene: 12. CDR3 size: 15 residues. Germline CDR1 and CDR2: SNHLY and FYNNEI. The CDR3 coding sequence is TGTGCCAGCAGCATAGAGACAGGGACAAACCAGCCCCAGCATTTT. This translates into CASSIETGTNQPQHF.